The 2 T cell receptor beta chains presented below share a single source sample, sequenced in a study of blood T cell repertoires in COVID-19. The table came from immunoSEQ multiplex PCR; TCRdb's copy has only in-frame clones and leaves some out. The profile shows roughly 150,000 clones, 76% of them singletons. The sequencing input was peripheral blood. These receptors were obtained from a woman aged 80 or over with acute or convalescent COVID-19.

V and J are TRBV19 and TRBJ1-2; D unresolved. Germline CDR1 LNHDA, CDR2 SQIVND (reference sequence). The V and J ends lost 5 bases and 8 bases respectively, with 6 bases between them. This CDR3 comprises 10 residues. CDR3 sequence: CASSSGGYTF. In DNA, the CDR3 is TGTGCCAGTAGTTCGGGGGGCTACACCTTC.

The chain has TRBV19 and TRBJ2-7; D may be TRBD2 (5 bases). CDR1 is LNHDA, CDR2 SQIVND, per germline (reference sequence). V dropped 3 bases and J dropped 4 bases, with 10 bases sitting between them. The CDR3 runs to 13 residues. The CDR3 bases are TGTGCCAGTAGTATTGCGCGGGCATACGAGCAGTACTTC. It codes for CASSIARAYEQYF.